Presented here are 11 T cell receptor beta chains from one specimen sequenced in a study of T cells in Graves' hyperthyroidism and ophthalmopathy. The CDR3 regions of TCR beta were amplified from RNA transcripts. HTBI primers were employed in a first-round RT-PCR of the TCR CDR3. TCRdb re-called the multiplex PCR reads through MiXCR, storing one row per CDR3 protein. The sample carries hundreds of thousands of distinct CDR3 sequences, 11% to 15% recorded once. The sequencing input was blood. Receptors were obtained from a woman younger than 35 with Graves' hyperthyroidism.

In this sample, this clonotype turned up many times. CDR3 sequence (DNA): TGTGCCAGCAGTGAACTTAGGACTGTCGAAGCTTTCTTT. Translating it yields CASSELRTVEAFF. The V call is TRBV2, the J call TRBJ1-1; no clear D. The V end lost 2 bases, the J end lost 8 bases, and 12 bases lay between the germline ends. CDR1 is SNHLY, CDR2 FYNNEI, per germline. The CDR3 loop spans 13 amino acids. The full variable domain, completed using reference TRBV2 and TRBJ1-1, is EPEVTQTPSHQVTQMGQEVILRCVPISNHLYFYWYRQILGQKVEFLVSFYNNEISEKSEIFDDQFSVERPDGSNFTLKIRSTKLEDSAMYFCASSELRTVEAFFGQGTRLTVV.

This clonotype was counted many times. V and J are TRBV18 and TRBJ2-3; D may be TRBD1 (6 bases). The V end lost 3 bases, the J end lost 5 bases, and 9 bases lay between the germline ends. The CDR3 runs to 13 residues. CDR1 is KGHSH, CDR2 LQKENI, per germline. CDR3 DNA: TGTGCCAGCTCACCCTCCAGGGGAGATACGCAGTATTTT. Amino acids: CASSPSRGDTQYF.

This chain links TRBV19 with TRBJ2-2; no clear D gene. This CDR3 is 15 amino acids long. Germline assignment: CDR1 LNHDA and CDR2 SQIVND (reference sequence). V was cut by 2 bases and J by 1 base, with 8 bases left in between. The CDR3 here is CASSIHSENTGELFF. The CDR3 DNA reads TGTGCCAGTAGTATACACAGTGAGAACACCGGGGAGCTGTTTTTT.

Ten or more counts support this clonotype. The rearrangement uses TRBV6-1 and TRBJ2-7, with D unclear. The germline V and J ends were trimmed by 6 bases and 3 bases, with 24 bases remaining between them. The CDR3 spans 17 residues. CDR1 and CDR2 (germline): MNHNS, SASEGT. CDR3 coding DNA: TGTGCCAGCAGCCAACCCAATCGGACCCCTAGGGTCTACGAGCAGTACTTC. The encoded protein is CASSQPNRTPRVYEQYF.

This clonotype was recorded at least ten times. The chain has TRBV20-1 and TRBJ2-1, with 12 bases aligning to TRBD2. J lost 8 bases, V lost 3 bases, and 5 bases had no gene match. The CDR3 covers 14 residues. CDR1 and CDR2 (germline): DFQATT, SNEGSKA (reference sequence). This CDR3 is CSARTSGRSDEQFF. The CDR3 DNA reads TGCAGTGCTAGGACTAGCGGGAGATCCGATGAGCAGTTCTTC.

This clonotype was observed at least ten times. This chain joins TRBV7-2 and TRBJ1-1; unclear D gene. Germline loops: CDR1 SGHTA, CDR2 FQGNSA. V dropped 5 bases and J dropped 1 base, with 11 bases sitting between them. The CDR3 runs 14 residues. The CDR3 sequence is CASSLGRANTEAFF. For the CDR3, the DNA is TGTGCCAGCAGCCTAGGGCGAGCGAACACTGAAGCTTTCTTT.

The chain uses TRBV7-9 and TRBJ2-5; TRBD1 might be the D (6 bases). The CDR3 extends over 14 amino acids. Germline loops: CDR1 SEHNR, CDR2 FQNEAQ (reference sequence). Trimming cost V 5 bases and J 4 bases, with 14 bases left between them. CDR3 loop: CASSPDRSGETQYF. CDR3 DNA sequence: TGTGCCAGCAGCCCAGACAGGTCGGGAGAGACCCAGTACTTC.

This clonotype was found many times. The chain uses TRBV11-2 and TRBJ2-2; TRBD2 agrees at 9 bases. V gave up 5 bases and J gave up 8 bases; unmatched junction bases: 9. The CDR3 totals 15 residues. Per germline, CDR1 SGHAT and CDR2 FQNNGV. CDR3 protein: CASSPLAGGIGELFF. The DNA of the CDR3 is TGTGCCAGCAGCCCCCTGGCGGGAGGGATAGGGGAGCTGTTTTTT.

J is TRBJ2-3 and V is TRBV7-9; tentative D call: TRBD2 (5 bases). There are 16 residues in the CDR3. The V gene lost 5 bases and the J gene lost 2 bases, with 17 bases spanning the gap. Germline assignment: CDR1 SEHNR and CDR2 FQNEAQ (reference sequence). In DNA form, the CDR3 reads TGTGCCAGCAGCCCGTACCTTGACGGGGACACAGATACGCAGTATTTT. This encodes CASSPYLDGDTDTQYF. Drawing the rest from reference TRBV7-9 and TRBJ2-3, the complete variable domain is DTGVSQNPRHKITKRGQNVTFRCDPISEHNRLYWYRQTLGQGPEFLTYFQNEAQLEKSRLLSDRFSAERPKGSFSTLEIQRTEQGDSAMYLCASSPYLDGDTDTQYFGPGTRLTVL.

This clonotype occurred many times. The V and J genes are TRBV2 and TRBJ2-3, with D tentatively TRBD2 (5 bases). V was cut by 7 bases and J by 3 bases, with 20 bases left in between. The germline V gene encodes CDR1 SNHLY and CDR2 FYNNEI. The CDR3 loop spans 16 amino acids. In nucleotides, the CDR3 is TGTGCCAGCACTGCCCTGACGAGGGTTAAAACAGATACGCAGTATTTT. The encoded protein is CASTALTRVKTDTQYF.

This rearrangement joins TRBV11-2 to TRBJ1-6, with a weak D call TRBD1 (5 bases). The CDR3 runs 12 residues. V lost 5 bases, J lost 14 bases, and 13 bases lay in between. Per germline, CDR1 SGHAT and CDR2 FQNNGV. The CDR3 is CASSLGTRALHF. The CDR3 nucleotides are TGTGCCAGCAGCCTTGGGACGAGAGCCCTCCACTTT.